A selection of T cell receptor beta chains follows, all from one sample in a study of T cell responses to AZD1222 COVID-19 vaccine. TCRdb's table, derived via immunoSEQ multiplex PCR, lists solely in-frame clones and lacks some. The sample includes 80,000 to 95,000 clones, 90% of them seen just once. The sample was peripheral blood, taken 28 days after the second AZD1222 dose. These receptor sequences come from an adult who received the AZD1222 COVID-19 vaccine. Both conserved end residues are part of each CDR3. The order of the fields is clone size, V gene, CDR3 length, D gene, J gene, CDR3 DNA, CDR3 protein. D genes are given only for firm matches. Clone size, where shown, is once, few, many, or a class for clones that have expanded.

.	TRBV30	15	.	TRBJ1-4	TGTGCCTGGAGTACGGAGGGGGTCTTTAAGGAGAGACTGTTTTTT	CAWSTEGVFKERLFF
.	TRBV3-1/TRBV3-2	15	TRBD1	TRBJ1-1	TGTGCCAGCAGCCCCGACAGGGGGATCATTACCGAAGCTTTCTTT	CASSPDRGIITEAFF
.	TRBV10-3	14	.	TRBJ2-1	TGTGCCATCAGTGGGGTGGACCTCCACAATGAGCAGTTCTTC	CAISGVDLHNEQFF
.	TRBV5-1	13	.	TRBJ2-5	TGCGCCAGCAGCTTTAACAGCCAAGAGACCCAGTACTTC	CASSFNSQETQYF
few	TRBV19	14	.	TRBJ1-5	TGTGCCAGTAGTTCGGGGTATGGAAATCAGCCCCAGCATTTT	CASSSGYGNQPQHF
.	TRBV3-1/TRBV3-2	17	.	TRBJ2-1	TGTGCCAGCAGCCAAGATGCAGCGCCCCTGTCCTACAATGAGCAGTTCTTC	CASSQDAAPLSYNEQFF
.	TRBV5-4	14	.	TRBJ1-6	TGTGCCAGCAGCTTGGTGAACTATAATTCACCCCTCCACTTT	CASSLVNYNSPLHF
.	TRBV28	12	.	TRBJ2-7	TGTGCCAGCAGTCCCCGGGGTAACGAGCAGTACTTC	CASSPRGNEQYF
.	TRBV7-2	18	TRBD2	TRBJ2-1	TGTGCCAGCGGGCTTGAGCGGGGTGGTCAAATATCCTACAATGAGCAGTTCTTC	CASGLERGGQISYNEQFF
once	TRBV11-2	16	.	TRBJ2-5	TGTGCCAGCAGCTTAGTGGCGGGGAGGTTAGGAGAGACCCAGTACTTC	CASSLVAGRLGETQYF
.	TRBV6-4	15	TRBD2	TRBJ2-1	TGTGCCAGCAGTGAGACTAGCGGGGGCTACAATGAGCAGTTCTTC	CASSETSGGYNEQFF
.	TRBV19	14	.	TRBJ1-6	TGTGCCAGTAGTAGTTCACAGGAGAATTCACCCCTCCACTTT	CASSSSQENSPLHF
.	TRBV29-1	12	.	TRBJ2-1	TGCAGCGTTGGCAGAACCTACAATGAGCAGTTCTTC	CSVGRTYNEQFF
.	TRBV7-8	18	TRBD2	TRBJ2-7	TGTGCCAGCAGCCGGGGGACTAGCGGGGCTGAATACTCCTACGAGCAGTACTTC	CASSRGTSGAEYSYEQYF
.	TRBV2	16	.	TRBJ1-5	TGTGCCAGCAGTGCTAAGACAGGAGGGACAAATCAGCCCCAGCATTTT	CASSAKTGGTNQPQHF
.	TRBV24-1	17	.	TRBJ2-3	TGTGCCACCAGGGGGTACGGCGGGGTGAATCTGGCAGATACGCAGTATTTT	CATRGYGGVNLADTQYF
.	TRBV7-9	15	TRBD1	TRBJ2-3	TGTGCCAGCAGTATAGGGGACAGTAGCACAGATACGCAGTATTTT	CASSIGDSSTDTQYF
.	TRBV28	13	TRBD1	TRBJ2-3	TGTGCCAGCACCAGACAGGGAACAGATACGCAGTATTTT	CASTRQGTDTQYF
once	TRBV24-1	16	TRBD1	TRBJ1-4	TGTGCCACCAGTGATTGGACAGGGGAGGGAGATGAAAAACTGTTTTTT	CATSDWTGEGDEKLFF
.	TRBV7-9	15	TRBD1	TRBJ1-4	TGTGCCAGCAGCGCGCCGGGACAGGGGCGAGAAAAACTGTTTTTT	CASSAPGQGREKLFF
once	TRBV28	15	.	TRBJ1-3	TGTGCCAGCAGTTTAGGGGGGGCGGGCGGAAACACCATATATTTT	CASSLGGAGGNTIYF
.	TRBV29-1	12	TRBD1	TRBJ2-2	TGCAGCGTGGGCACAGGGGCCGGGGAGCTGTTTTTT	CSVGTGAGELFF
.	TRBV2	12	.	TRBJ1-1	TGTGCCAGCAGTGAAGTTCGGGCTGAAGCTTTCTTT	CASSEVRAEAFF
.	TRBV11-2	12	.	TRBJ1-5	TGTGCCAGCAGTACAGGCGGGGGGCCCCAGCATTTT	CASSTGGGPQHF
.	TRBV19	14	.	TRBJ2-2	TGTGCCAGTAGTAGGACAGCGAACACCGGGGAGCTGTTTTTT	CASSRTANTGELFF
few	TRBV27	15	.	TRBJ1-3	TGTGCCAGCAGTTCTACACAGGCTTGGGGAAACACCATATATTTT	CASSSTQAWGNTIYF